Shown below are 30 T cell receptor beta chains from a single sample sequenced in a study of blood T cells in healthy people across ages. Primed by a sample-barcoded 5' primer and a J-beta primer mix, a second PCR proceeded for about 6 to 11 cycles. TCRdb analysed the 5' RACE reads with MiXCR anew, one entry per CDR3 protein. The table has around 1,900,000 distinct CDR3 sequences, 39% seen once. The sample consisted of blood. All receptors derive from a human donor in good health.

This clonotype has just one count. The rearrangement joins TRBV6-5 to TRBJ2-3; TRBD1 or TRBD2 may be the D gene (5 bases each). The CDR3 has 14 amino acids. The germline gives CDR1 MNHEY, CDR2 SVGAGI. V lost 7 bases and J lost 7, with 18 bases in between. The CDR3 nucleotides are TGTGCCAGCACCGGGACGGCGGACCGCCATACGCAGTATTTT. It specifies CASTGTADRHTQYF.

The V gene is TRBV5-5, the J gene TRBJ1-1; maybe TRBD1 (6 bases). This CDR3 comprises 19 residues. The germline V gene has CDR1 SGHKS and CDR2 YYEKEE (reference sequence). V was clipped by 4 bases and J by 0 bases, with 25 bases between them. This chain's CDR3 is CASSLQGGRYSFMNTEAFF. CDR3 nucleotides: TGTGCCAGCAGCCTACAAGGGGGGAGATACAGCTTCATGAACACTGAAGCTTTCTTT.

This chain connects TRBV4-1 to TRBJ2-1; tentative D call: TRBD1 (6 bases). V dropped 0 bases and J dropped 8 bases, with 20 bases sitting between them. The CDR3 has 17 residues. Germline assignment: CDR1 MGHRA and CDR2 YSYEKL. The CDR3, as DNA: TGCGCCAGCAGCCAAGATGGGGGCCTAGGGCTATACGATGAGCAGTTCTTC. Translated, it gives CASSQDGGLGLYDEQFF.

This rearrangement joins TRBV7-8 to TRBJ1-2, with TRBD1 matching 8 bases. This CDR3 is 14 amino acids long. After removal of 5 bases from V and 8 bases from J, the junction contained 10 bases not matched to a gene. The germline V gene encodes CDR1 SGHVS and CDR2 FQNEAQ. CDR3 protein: CASSPIRGPGGYTF. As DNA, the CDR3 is TGTGCCAGCAGCCCTATCAGGGGGCCTGGGGGCTACACCTTC.

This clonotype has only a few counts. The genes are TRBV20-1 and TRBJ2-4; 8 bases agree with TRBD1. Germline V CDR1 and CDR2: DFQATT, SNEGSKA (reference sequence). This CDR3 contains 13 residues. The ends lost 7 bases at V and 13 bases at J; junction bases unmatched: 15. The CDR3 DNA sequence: TGCAGTGGAATCACAGGGGGAGTGAAGGAGCAGTACTTC. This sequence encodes CSGITGGVKEQYF.

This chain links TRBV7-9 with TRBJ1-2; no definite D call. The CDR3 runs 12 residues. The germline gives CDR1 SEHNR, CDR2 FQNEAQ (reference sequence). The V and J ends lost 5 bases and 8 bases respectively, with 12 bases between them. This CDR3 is CASSTENLGYTF. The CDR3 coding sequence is TGTGCCAGCAGCACTGAAAATCTCGGCTACACCTTC.

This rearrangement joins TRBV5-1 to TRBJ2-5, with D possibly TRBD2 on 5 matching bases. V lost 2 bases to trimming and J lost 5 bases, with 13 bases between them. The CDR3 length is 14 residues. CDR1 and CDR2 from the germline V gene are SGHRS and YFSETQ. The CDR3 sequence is CASSLNDYGETQYF. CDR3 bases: TGCGCCAGCAGCTTAAATGACTACGGGGAGACCCAGTACTTC.

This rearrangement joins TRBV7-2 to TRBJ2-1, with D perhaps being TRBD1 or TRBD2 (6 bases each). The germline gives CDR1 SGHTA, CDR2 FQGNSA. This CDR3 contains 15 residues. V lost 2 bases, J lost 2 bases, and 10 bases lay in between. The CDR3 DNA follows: TGTGCCAGCAGCTTAACGGGGGACACCTACAATGAGCAGTTCTTC. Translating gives CASSLTGDTYNEQFF.

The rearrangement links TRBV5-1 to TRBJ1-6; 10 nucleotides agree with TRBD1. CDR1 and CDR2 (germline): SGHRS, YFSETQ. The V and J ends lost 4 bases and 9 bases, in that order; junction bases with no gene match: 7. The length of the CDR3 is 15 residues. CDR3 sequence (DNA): TGCGCCAGCAGCCAAGAGACAGGGGGCAGTTCACCCCTCCACTTT. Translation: CASSQETGGSSPLHF.

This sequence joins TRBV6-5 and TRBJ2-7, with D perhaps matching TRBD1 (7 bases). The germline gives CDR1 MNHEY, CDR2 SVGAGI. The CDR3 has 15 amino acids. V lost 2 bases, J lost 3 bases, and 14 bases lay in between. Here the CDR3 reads CASSYAGTENYEQYF. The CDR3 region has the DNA TGTGCCAGCAGTTACGCGGGGACAGAGAACTACGAGCAGTACTTC.

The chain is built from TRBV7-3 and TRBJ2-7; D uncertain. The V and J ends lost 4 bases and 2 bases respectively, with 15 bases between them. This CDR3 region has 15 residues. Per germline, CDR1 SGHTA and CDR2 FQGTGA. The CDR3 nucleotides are TGTGCCAGCAGCTGGCCGGAGCGAGGTACCTACGAGCAGTACTTC. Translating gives CASSWPERGTYEQYF. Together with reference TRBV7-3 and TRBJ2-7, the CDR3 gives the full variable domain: GAGVSQTPSNKVTEKGKYVELRCDPISGHTALYWYRQSLGQGPEFLIYFQGTGAADDSGLPNDRFFAVRPEGSVSTLKIQRTERGDSAVYLCASSWPERGTYEQYFGPGTRLTVT.

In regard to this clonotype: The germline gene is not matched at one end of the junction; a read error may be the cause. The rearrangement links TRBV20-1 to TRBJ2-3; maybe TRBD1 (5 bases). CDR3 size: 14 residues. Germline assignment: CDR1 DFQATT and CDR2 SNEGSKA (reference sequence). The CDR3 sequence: CSASVPPITGTQYF. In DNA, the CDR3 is TGCAGTGCTAGCGTTCCACCAATCACAGGTACGCAGTATTTT.

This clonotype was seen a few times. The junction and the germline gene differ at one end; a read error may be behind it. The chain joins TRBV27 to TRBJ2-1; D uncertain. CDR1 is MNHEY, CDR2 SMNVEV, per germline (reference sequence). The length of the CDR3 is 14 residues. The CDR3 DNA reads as TGTGCCAGCAGTTTAACCGACGGGTGGAATGAGGAGTTCTTC. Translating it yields CASSLTDGWNEEFF.

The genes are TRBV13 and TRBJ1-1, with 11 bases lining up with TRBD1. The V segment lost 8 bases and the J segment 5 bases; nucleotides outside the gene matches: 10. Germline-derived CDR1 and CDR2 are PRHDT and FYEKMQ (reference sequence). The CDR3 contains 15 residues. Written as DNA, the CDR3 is TGTGCCAGCGGCCGATTCGGGACAGGGGGAACTGAAGCTTTCTTT. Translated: CASGRFGTGGTEAFF.

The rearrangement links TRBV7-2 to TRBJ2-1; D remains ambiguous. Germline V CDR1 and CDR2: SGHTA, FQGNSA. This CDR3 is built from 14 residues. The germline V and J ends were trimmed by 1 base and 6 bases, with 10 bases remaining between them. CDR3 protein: CASSLDVVGNEQFF. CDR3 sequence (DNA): TGTGCCAGCAGCTTAGATGTGGTAGGCAATGAGCAGTTCTTC.

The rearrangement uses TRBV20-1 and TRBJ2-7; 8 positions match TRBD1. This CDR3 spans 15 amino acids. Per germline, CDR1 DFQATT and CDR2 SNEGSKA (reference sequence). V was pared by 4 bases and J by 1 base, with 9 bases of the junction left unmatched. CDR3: CSAILTGDFSYEQYF. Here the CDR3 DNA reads TGCAGTGCTATCCTGACAGGGGATTTTTCCTACGAGCAGTACTTC.

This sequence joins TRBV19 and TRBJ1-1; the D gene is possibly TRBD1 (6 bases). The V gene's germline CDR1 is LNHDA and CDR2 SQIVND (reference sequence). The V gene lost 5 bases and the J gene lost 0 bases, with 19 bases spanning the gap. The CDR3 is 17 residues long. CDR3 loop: CASSLLGGRDMNTEAFF. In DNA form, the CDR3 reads TGTGCCAGTAGTCTTCTCGGCGGACGGGACATGAACACTGAAGCTTTCTTT.

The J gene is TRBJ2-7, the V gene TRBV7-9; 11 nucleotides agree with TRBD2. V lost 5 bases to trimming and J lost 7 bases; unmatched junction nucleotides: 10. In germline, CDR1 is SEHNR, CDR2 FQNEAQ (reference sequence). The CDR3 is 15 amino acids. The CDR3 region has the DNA TGTGCCAGCAGCCCTCTAGCGGGGGGAATATATGAGCAGTACTTC. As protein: CASSPLAGGIYEQYF.

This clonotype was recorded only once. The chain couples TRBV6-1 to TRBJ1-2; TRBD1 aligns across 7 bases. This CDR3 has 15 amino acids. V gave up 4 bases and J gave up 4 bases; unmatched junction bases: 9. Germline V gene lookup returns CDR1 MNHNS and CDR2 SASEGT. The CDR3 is CASSVGMRQGYGYTF. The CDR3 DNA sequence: TGTGCCAGCAGTGTCGGCATGAGACAGGGCTATGGCTACACCTTC.

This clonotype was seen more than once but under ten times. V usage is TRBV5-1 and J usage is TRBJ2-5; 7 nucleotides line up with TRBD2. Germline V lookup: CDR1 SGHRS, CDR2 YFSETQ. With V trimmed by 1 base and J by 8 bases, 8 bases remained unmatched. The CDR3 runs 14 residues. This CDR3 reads CASSLSAGEQTQYF. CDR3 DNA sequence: TGCGCCAGCAGCTTGAGTGCGGGGGAACAAACCCAGTACTTC.

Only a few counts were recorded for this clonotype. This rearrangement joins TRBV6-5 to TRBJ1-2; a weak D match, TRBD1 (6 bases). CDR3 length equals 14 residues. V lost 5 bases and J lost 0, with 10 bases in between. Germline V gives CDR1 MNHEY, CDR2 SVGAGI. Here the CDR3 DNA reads TGTGCCAGCAGTCGGGACACCCCTAACTATGGCTACACCTTC. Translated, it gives CASSRDTPNYGYTF.

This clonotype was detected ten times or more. This CDR3 reads CSAPTGNYEQYF. The DNA of the CDR3 is TGCAGTGCTCCTACAGGAAACTACGAGCAGTACTTC. The chain uses TRBV20-1 and TRBJ2-7, with D possibly matching TRBD1 (5 bases). Germline lookup yields CDR1 DFQATT and CDR2 SNEGSKA (reference sequence). With 5 bases removed from V and 3 bases from J, the gap between germline ends came to 11 bases. This CDR3 region has 12 residues.

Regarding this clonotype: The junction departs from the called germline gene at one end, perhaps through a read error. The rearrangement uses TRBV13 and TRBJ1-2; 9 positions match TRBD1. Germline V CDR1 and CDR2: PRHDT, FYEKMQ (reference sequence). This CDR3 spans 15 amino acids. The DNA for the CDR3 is TGTGCCGGCAGCAAGACCGGGACAGGGTACTATGGCTACACCTTC. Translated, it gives CAGSKTGTGYYGYTF.

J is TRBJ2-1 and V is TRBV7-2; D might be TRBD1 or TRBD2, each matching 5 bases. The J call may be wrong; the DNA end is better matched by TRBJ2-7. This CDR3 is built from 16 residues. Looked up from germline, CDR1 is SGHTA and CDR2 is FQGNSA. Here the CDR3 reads CASSSYVGTPNNEQYF. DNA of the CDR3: TGTGCCAGCAGCTCCTACGTGGGGACCCCGAACAATGAGCAGTACTTC.

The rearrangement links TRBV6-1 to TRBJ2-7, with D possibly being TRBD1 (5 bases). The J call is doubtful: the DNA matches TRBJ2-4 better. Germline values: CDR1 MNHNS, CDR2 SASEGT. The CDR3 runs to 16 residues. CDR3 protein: CASSELRGRGKNIQYF. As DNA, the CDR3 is TGTGCCAGCAGTGAATTAAGGGGAAGAGGCAAAAACATTCAGTACTTC.

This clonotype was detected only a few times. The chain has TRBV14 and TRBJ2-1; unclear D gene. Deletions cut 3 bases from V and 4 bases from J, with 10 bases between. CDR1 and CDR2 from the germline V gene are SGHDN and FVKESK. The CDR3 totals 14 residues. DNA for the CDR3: TGTGCCAGCAGCCAGGGGAATTTTTACAATGAGCAGTTCTTC. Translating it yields CASSQGNFYNEQFF.

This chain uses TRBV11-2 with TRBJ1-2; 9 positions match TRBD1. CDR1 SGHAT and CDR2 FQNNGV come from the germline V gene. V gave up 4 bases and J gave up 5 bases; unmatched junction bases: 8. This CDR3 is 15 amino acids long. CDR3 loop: CASSSWGQGTYGYTF. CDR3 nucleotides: TGTGCCAGCAGCTCGTGGGGACAGGGCACGTATGGCTACACCTTC.

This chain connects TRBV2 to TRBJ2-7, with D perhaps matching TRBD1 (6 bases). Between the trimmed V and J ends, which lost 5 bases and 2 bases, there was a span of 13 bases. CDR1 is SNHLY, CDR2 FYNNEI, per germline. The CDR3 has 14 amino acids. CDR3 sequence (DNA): TGTGCCAGCAGTCGTCGACAGGAACCCTACGAGCAGTACTTC. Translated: CASSRRQEPYEQYF.

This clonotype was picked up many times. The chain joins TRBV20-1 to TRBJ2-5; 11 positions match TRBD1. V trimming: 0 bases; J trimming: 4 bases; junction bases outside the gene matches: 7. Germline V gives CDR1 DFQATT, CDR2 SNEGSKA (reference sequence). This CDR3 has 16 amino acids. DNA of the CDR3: TGCAGTGCTAGAGAGGGACAGGGGGATTGGGCAGAGACCCAGTACTTC. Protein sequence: CSAREGQGDWAETQYF.

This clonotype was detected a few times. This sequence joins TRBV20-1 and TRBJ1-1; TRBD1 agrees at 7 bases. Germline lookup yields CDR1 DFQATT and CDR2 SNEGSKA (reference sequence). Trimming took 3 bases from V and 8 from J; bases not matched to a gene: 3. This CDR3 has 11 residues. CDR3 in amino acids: CSARGQPEAFF. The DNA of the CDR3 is TGCAGTGCTAGGGGACAGCCAGAAGCTTTCTTT.